There are a few counts of the clone carrying this T cell receptor (beta chain). Its target is not known. Other DNA variants within this sample encode the same CDR3. This sample is drawn from a study of metastatic and nonmetastatic thyroid tumors. Across the study: From malignant and benign thyroid patients, repertoires in blood and in tumor or nodule tissue were compared.

The study, taken as a whole, reports: TCR beta diversity was reportedly significantly higher in malignant thyroid tumors than benign nodules, in blood and tumor.

Not a single patient had been given any form of treatment at any point before undergoing thyroid surgery. The CDR3 is 14 residues long. The junction had 14 bases not matched to a gene; V was cut back by 10 bases and J by 8 bases. CDR1 is MNHEY, CDR2 SVGEGT, per germline. Study processing details: In papillary thyroid cancer, a distant-metastasis classifier was built using CDR3 differences across clinicopathological groups. With MiXCR, TCRdb reprocessed the PCR reads. The V and J calls and clone size are TCRdb's, not the authors'. The table has some 8,800 clones, 22% seen once; the top ten hold approximately 16%.

Sequenced sample: adjacent normal tissue. The chain links TRBV6-2 or TRBV6-3 to TRBJ1-2; TRBD1 agrees at 9 bases. The clonotype originates from a female donor with papillary thyroid cancer or a benign thyroid nodule (not recorded which). Some clones in this sample may be carry-over from other donors' samples. The CDR3 sequence is CAIRRTGGLSGYTF. The CDR3 region has the DNA TGTGCCATCCGCCGTACAGGGGGCTTAAGCGGCTACACCTTC.